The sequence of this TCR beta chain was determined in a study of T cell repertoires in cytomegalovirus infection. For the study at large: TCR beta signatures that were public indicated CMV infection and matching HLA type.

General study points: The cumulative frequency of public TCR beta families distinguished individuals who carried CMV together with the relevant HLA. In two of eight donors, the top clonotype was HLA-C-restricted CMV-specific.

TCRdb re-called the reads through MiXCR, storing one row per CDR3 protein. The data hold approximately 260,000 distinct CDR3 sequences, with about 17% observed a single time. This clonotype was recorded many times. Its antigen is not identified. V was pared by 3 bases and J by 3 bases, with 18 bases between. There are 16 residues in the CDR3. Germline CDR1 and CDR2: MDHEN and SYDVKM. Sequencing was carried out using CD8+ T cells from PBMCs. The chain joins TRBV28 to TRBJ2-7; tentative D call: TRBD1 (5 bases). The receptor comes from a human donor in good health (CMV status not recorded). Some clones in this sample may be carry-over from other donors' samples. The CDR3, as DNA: TGTGCCAGCAGTTTCGCCGGTGCAGGGCTGGACTACGAGCAGTACTTC. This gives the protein CASSFAGAGLDYEQYF.